This T cell receptor (beta chain) originates from a study of CD8+ T cells in alopecia areata. This clone was counted only a few times. Indicated treatment: oral pan-JAK inhibitor, 5-10 mg twice daily. Once RNA had been extracted, it was reverse transcribed into cDNA to act as the sequencing template. The repertoire was sequenced with immunoSEQ multiplex PCR; TCRdb's copy has only in-frame clones and lacks some. The sample has around 170,000 clones; 51% are singletons. The germline V gene encodes CDR1 MGHDK and CDR2 SYGVNS. V dropped 2 bases and J dropped 5; count of bases not matched to a gene: 2. The CDR3 length is 13 residues.

This chain joins TRBV25-1 and TRBJ1-1; TRBD1 matches 7 bases. Sequencing used CD8+ T cells sorted from blood, obtained at roughly week 53, from a patient treated with tofacitinib. The TCR originated in a human donor with alopecia areata. The CDR3 DNA reads TGTGCCAGCAGTGAAAGGGGGCTGACTGAAGCTTTCTTT. Protein: CASSERGLTEAFF.